A single T cell receptor (beta chain) is shown here with its context. Its antigen is not identified. The CDR3 extends over 15 amino acids. Trimming cost V 1 base and J 10 bases; bases outside gene matches: 6. Germline V gene sequence: CDR1 LNHNV, CDR2 YYDKDF (reference sequence). This entry comes from a study of beta chain features in type 1 diabetes. The isolated RNA, all of it, was reverse transcribed, so expressed TCRB transcripts were what got sequenced. Using immunoSEQ multiplex PCR, the repertoire was profiled, and TCRdb retains in-frame clones only, with some absent. The sample has 450,000 or so clones; approximately 10% are singletons. General study findings and limits: Researchers cautioned that cDNA sequencing could over-represent cells with high TCR expression.

The chain joins TRBV15 to TRBJ1-6, with TRBD1 matching 8 bases. Sequenced input: naive CD4+ T cells from blood. The sequence came from a woman aged 18-29 years in good health. The CDR3 DNA reads as TGTGCCACCAGCAGAGTGGGCAGGGGGCGGTCACCCCTCCACTTT. This codes for CATSRVGRGRSPLHF.